This T cell receptor beta chain was sequenced for a study of CDR3 diversity in severe acne. TCRdb re-derived calls from the PCR reads in MiXCR, one entry per CDR3 protein. The sample carries roughly 81,000 distinct CDR3 sequences, roughly 52% recorded once. From germline, CDR1 is MNHEY and CDR2 SVGAGI. The length of the CDR3 is 15 residues. With 4 bases clipped from V and 0 bases from J, the junction kept 5 bases outside the gene matches. This TCR was recovered from a male donor in good health, serving as a control. This rearrangement joins TRBV6-5 to TRBJ2-7, with 8 bases aligning to TRBD1. What was sequenced was blood. CDR3 sequence reads: CASSFTGQGSYEQYF. The CDR3 DNA is TGTGCCAGCAGTTTCACCGGACAGGGCTCCTACGAGCAGTACTTC.